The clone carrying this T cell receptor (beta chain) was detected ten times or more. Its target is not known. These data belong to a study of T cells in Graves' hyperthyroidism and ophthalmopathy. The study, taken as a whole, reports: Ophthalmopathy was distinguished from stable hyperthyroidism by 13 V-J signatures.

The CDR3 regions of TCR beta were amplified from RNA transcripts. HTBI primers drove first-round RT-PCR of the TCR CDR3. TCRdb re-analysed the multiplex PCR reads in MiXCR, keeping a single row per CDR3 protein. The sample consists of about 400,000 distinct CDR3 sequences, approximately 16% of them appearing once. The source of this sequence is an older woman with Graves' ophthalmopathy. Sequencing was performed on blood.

The CDR3 DNA reads TGCGCCAGCAGTCCTGGCTGGGCGACGGCCGAAGCTTTCTTT. Amino acids: CASSPGWATAEAFF. The V and J genes are TRBV5-1 and TRBJ1-1; no reliable D call. The germline CDR1 and CDR2 sequences are SGHRS and YFSETQ. V was trimmed by 5 bases and J by 8 bases, leaving 19 bases between them. The CDR3 runs to 14 residues.